This TCR beta chain was obtained from a study of cytomegalovirus exposure and HLA in healthy donors. Looking at the study overall: From donors who were HLA-typed, an early data release held 80 million to 95 million unique TCRs. Study-level findings and limits: Earlier analysis looked at TCR beta V segments, and most were productive about 90% or about 30% of the time. The sole available immune exposure information was CMV serostatus. Compared with the approximately 680-donor mean, an Asian-associated ancestry cluster reportedly had fewer N-insertions, according to a later analysis.

Germline values: CDR1 SGDLS, CDR2 YYNGEE. V dropped 3 bases and J dropped 4; count of bases not matched to a gene: 15. The CDR3 loop spans 17 amino acids. Use of 60 Vbeta and 13 Jbeta primers characterized the PCR. This table comes from immunoSEQ multiplex PCR, and its TCRdb copy is limited to in-frame clones, with some not included. The sample contains roughly 190,000 clones, over 70% of which appear only once. On this clone itself: Its specificity is not known.

Sequenced input: PBMCs. The TCR originated in a man in his forties or fifties in good health and CMV-seropositive. This rearrangement joins TRBV9 to TRBJ2-5, with 7 bases matching TRBD1. In DNA form, the CDR3 reads TGTGCCAGCAGCGAGGGGGAAGTACAGGGGCGCGGAGAGACCCAGTACTTC. Amino acid sequence: CASSEGEVQGRGETQYF.